A selection of T cell receptor beta chains follows, all from one sample in a study of cytomegalovirus exposure and HLA in healthy donors. Sequencing used immunoSEQ multiplex PCR; TCRdb keeps in-frame clones, though not all of them. The table has some 100,000 clones, approximately 85% seen once. The sequencing input was PBMCs. These receptors came from a man aged 25 to 40 in good health and CMV-seronegative. Both conserved end residues are part of each CDR3. The order of the fields is V gene, J gene, clone size, D gene, CDR3 DNA, CDR3 protein. A D gene is named only where the DNA matches it firmly. Clone size is given for some rows only: seen once, a few or many times, or a class if the clone is expanded.

>TRBV4-1|TRBJ1-1|.|TRBD1
TGCGCCAGCAGCCAATACAGGGGGCGGCGAACTGAAGCTTTCTTT
CASSQYRGRRTEAFF
>TRBV6-1|TRBJ2-2|.|.
TGTGCCAGCAGTGATAATAGGGAGACACTAGCCGGGGAGCTGTTTTTT
CASSDNRETLAGELFF
>TRBV7-2|TRBJ1-2|.|.
TGTGCCAGCAGCTTTTCGAGCTATGGCTACACCTTC
CASSFSSYGYTF
>TRBV20-1|TRBJ2-5|few|.
TGCACCGGACAGATCCAAGAGACCCAGTACTTC
CTGQIQETQYF
>TRBV7-6|TRBJ1-5|.|.
TGTGCCAGCAGCCAGTATGCATCGTATCAGCCCCAGCATTTT
CASSQYASYQPQHF
>TRBV27|TRBJ1-6|.|.
TGTGCCAGCAGTTCGACGCGGGGGTTCACTCCTAATTCACCCCTCCACTTT
CASSSTRGFTPNSPLHF
>TRBV5-5|TRBJ1-5|.|TRBD1
TGTGCCAGCAGCTTCAGACCGACAGGGGATGGCAATCAGCCCCAGCATTTT
CASSFRPTGDGNQPQHF
>TRBV6-6|TRBJ2-1|.|.
TGTGCCAGCAGTTACTCAGTTGGGAGAGTCGACAATGAGCAGTTCTTC
CASSYSVGRVDNEQFF
>TRBV30|TRBJ1-1|.|TRBD1
TGTGCCTGGGACAGGGGGCGTATGCACACTGAAGCTTTCTTT
CAWDRGRMHTEAFF
>TRBV27|TRBJ2-1|.|.
TGTGCCAGCAGTTCAATTAGCGTAGGATACAATGAGCAGTTCTTC
CASSSISVGYNEQFF
>TRBV28|TRBJ1-5|.|TRBD1
TGTGCCAGCAGTTCGGACAGGGAAGTCGGTCAGCCCCAGCATTTT
CASSSDREVGQPQHF